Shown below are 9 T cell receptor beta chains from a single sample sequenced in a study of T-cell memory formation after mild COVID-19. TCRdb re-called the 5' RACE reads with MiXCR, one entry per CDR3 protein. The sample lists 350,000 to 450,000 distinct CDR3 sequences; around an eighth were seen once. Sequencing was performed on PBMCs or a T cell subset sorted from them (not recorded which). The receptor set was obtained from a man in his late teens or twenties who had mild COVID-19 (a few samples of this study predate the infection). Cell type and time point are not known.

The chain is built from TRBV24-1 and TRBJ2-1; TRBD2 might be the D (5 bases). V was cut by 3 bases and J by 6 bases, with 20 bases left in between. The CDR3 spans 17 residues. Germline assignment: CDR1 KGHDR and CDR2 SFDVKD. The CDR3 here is CATSDPGLGSTFNEQFF. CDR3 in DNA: TGTGCCACCAGTGATCCCGGACTGGGATCAACCTTCAATGAGCAGTTCTTC.

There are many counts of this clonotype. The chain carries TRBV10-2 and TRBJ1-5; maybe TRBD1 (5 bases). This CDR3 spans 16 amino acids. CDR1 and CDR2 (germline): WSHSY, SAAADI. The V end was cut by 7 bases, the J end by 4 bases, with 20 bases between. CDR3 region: CASTEGMGPGNQPQHF. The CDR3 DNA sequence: TGCGCCAGCACCGAGGGTATGGGGCCGGGGAATCAGCCCCAGCATTTT.

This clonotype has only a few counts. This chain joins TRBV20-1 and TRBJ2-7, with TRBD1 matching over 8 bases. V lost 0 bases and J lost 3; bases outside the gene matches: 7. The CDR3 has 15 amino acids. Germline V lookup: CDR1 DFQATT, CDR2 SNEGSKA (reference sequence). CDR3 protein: CSARDLRTGSYEQYF. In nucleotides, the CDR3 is TGCAGTGCTAGAGATCTTAGGACAGGGAGCTACGAGCAGTACTTC.

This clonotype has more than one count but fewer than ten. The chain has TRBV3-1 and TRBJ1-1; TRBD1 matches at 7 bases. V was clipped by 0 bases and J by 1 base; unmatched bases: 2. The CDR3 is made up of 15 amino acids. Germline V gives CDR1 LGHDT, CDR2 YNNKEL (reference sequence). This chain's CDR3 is CASSQETGSNTEAFF. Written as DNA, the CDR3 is TGTGCCAGCAGCCAAGAGACAGGGTCGAACACTGAAGCTTTCTTT.

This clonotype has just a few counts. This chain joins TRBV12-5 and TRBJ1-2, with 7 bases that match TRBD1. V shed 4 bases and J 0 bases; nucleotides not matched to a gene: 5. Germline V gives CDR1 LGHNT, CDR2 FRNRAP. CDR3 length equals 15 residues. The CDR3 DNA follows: TGTGCTAGTGGTTCGGACAGGCCAACTAACTATGGCTACACCTTC. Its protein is CASGSDRPTNYGYTF.

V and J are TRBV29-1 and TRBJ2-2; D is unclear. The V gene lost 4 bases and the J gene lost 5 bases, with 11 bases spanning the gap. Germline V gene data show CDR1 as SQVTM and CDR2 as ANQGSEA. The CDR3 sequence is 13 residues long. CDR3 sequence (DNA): TGCAGCGTTGCACAGCCCTCTACCGGGGAGCTGTTTTTT. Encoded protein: CSVAQPSTGELFF.

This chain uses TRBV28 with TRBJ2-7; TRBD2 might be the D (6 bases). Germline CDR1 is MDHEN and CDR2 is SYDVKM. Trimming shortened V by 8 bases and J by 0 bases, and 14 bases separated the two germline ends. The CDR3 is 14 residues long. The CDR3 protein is CASFSAGSSYEQYF. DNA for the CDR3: TGTGCCAGCTTTTCCGCGGGAAGCTCCTACGAGCAGTACTTC.

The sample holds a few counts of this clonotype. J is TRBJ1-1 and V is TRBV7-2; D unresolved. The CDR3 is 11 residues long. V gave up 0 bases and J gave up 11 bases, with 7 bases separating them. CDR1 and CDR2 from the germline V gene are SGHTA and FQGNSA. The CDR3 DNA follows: TGTGCCAGCAGCTTAGCGTTTGGGGCTTTCTTT. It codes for CASSLAFGAFF.

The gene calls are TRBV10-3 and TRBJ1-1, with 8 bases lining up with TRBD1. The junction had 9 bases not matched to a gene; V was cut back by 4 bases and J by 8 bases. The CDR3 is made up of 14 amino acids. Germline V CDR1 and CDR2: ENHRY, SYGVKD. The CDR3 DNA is TGTGCCATCAGTGTGCAGGGGGCGGTTTCGGAAGCTTTCTTT. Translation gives CAISVQGAVSEAFF.